This T cell receptor (beta chain) was recovered during a study of early T cells in non-severe SARS-CoV-2 infection. The overall study: Sequencing input comprised bulk RNA from unsorted whole blood; chain pairing was not available.

MiXCR, applied by TCRdb to the 5' RACE reads, yields one record per CDR3 protein. The data show roughly 33,000 distinct CDR3 sequences, 5.7% seen once. Germline lookup yields CDR1 SGHDN and CDR2 FVKESK. The CDR3 length is 19 residues. The V gene lost 4 bases and the J gene lost 4 bases, with 23 bases spanning the gap. The V call is TRBV14, the J call TRBJ1-6; a weak D match, TRBD1 (5 bases). The sequence came from an adult who was a healthcare worker with PCR-confirmed SARS-CoV-2 infection or an uninfected control (not recorded which). The sequencing sample was made of whole blood. In nucleotides, the CDR3 is TGTGCCAGCAGCCGGACCGGGACCTATTATTGGGGGTATAATTCACCCCTCCACTTT. This gives the protein CASSRTGTYYWGYNSPLHF.